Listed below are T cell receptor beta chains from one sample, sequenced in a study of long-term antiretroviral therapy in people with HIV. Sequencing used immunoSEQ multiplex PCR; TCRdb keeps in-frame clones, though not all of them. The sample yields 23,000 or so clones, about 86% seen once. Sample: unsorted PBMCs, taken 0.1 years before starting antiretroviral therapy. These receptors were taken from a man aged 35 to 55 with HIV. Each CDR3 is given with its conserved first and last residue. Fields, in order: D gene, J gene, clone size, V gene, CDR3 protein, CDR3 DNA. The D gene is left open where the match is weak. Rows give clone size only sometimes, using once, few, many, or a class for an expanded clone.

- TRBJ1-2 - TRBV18 CASSPPARFGYTF TGTGCCAGCTCACCACCGGCGCGCTTTGGCTACACCTTC
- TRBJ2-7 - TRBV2 CASSENLQRKQYF TGTGCCAGCAGTGAAAACTTACAGAGGAAGCAGTACTTC
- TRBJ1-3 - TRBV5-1 CASSLDTPSRNTIYF TGCGCCAGCAGCTTGGACACTCCGTCCCGGAACACCATATATTTT
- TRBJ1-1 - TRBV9 CASSVVPEAFF TGTGCCAGCAGCGTAGTTCCTGAAGCTTTCTTT
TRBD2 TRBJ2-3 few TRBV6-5 CASKKLAGVSDTQYF TGTGCCAGCAAGAAACTAGCGGGAGTCTCAGATACGCAGTATTTT
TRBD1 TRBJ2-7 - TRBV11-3 CASSPSAGTGAYEQYF TGTGCCAGCAGCCCCAGCGCCGGGACAGGGGCCTACGAGCAGTACTTC
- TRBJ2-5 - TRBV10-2 CASSDRVGGQETQYF TGCGCCAGCAGTGACAGGGTGGGGGGCCAAGAGACCCAGTACTTC
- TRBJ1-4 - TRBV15 CATSRNGATNEKLFF TGTGCCACCAGCAGAAACGGAGCAACTAATGAAAAACTGTTTTTT
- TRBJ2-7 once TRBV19 CASSIGESYEQYF TGTGCCAGTAGTATAGGAGAATCCTACGAGCAGTACTTC
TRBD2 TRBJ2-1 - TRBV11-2 CASSRTSGGAYNEQFF TGTGCCAGCAGCAGGACTAGCGGGGGAGCCTACAATGAGCAGTTCTTC
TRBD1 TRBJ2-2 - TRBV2 CASSDRVGTGELFF TGTGCCAGCAGCGACAGGGTTGGGACCGGGGAGCTGTTTTTT
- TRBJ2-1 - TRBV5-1 CASMILEGYNEQFF TGCGCCAGCATGATTCTCGAGGGGTACAATGAGCAGTTCTTC
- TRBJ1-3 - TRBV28 CASSSRGRSGNTIYF TGTGCCAGCAGTTCCAGGGGAAGATCTGGAAACACCATATATTTT
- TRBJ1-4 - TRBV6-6 CASSYSRVFNEKLFF TGTGCCAGCAGTTATTCCAGGGTATTCAATGAAAAACTGTTTTTT
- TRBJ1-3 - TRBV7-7 CASSRTPSGNTIYF TGTGCTAGCAGCCGTACCCCCTCTGGAAACACCATATATTTT
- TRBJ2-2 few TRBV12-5 CASGLGANTGELFF TGTGCTAGTGGTTTGGGGGCGAACACCGGGGAGCTGTTTTTT
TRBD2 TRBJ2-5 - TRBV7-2 CASGREVGTQYF TGTGCCAGCGGGCGGGAGGTAGGGACCCAGTACTTC
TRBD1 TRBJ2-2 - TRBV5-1 CASSEGQGATGELFF TGCGCCAGCAGCGAGGGACAGGGGGCCACCGGGGAGCTGTTTTTT
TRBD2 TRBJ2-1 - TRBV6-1 CASRILAGGEQFF TGTGCCAGCAGGATTTTAGCGGGAGGCGAGCAGTTCTTC
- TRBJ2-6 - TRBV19 CASSMWLLRSSGANVLTF TGTGCCAGTAGTATGTGGCTTCTAAGGAGCTCTGGGGCCAACGTCCTGACTTTC
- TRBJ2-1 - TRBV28 CASSFVASSYNEQFF TGTGCCAGCAGTTTCGTAGCGAGCTCCTACAATGAGCAGTTCTTC
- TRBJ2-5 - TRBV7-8 CASSFRQVAETQYF TGTGCCAGCAGCTTCAGACAGGTCGCAGAGACCCAGTACTTC
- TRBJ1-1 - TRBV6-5 CASSYSQAGTEAFF TGTGCCAGCAGTTACTCGCAGGCCGGCACTGAAGCTTTCTTT
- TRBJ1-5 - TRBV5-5 CASSSQGNQPQHF TGTGCCAGCAGCTCCCAGGGTAATCAGCCCCAGCATTTT
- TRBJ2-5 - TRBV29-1 CSVSFRRETQYF TGCAGCGTTTCCTTCAGGAGAGAGACCCAGTACTTC
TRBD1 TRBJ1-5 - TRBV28 CASSLGTGRGQPQHF TGTGCCAGCAGCCTCGGGACAGGGAGAGGTCAGCCCCAGCATTTT
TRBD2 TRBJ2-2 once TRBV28 CASSSGLAGAGELFF TGTGCCAGCAGCTCGGGACTAGCGGGAGCCGGGGAGCTGTTTTTT
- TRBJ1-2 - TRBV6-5 CASSYLTGPHYGYTF TGTGCCAGCAGTTACTTAACAGGGCCCCACTATGGCTACACCTTC
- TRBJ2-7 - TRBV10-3 CAISGPPTGVYEQYF TGTGCCATCAGTGGGCCCCCAACGGGGGTCTACGAGCAGTACTTC
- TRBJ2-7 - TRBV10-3 CAITGTGAYEQYF TGTGCCATCACCGGGACGGGCGCCTACGAGCAGTACTTC
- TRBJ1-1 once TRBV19 CASSIATHTEAFF TGTGCCAGTAGTATCGCTACGCATACTGAAGCTTTCTTT
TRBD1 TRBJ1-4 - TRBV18 CASSRTGTNEKLFF TGTGCCAGCTCAAGGACAGGGACTAATGAAAAACTGTTTTTT
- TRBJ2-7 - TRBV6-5 CASQGGGTSSYEQYF TGTGCCAGCCAAGGCGGCGGCACGAGCTCCTACGAGCAGTACTTC
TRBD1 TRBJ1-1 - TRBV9 CASSVDPGGTGQSSEAFF TGTGCCAGCAGCGTAGACCCCGGGGGGACAGGTCAATCTTCTGAAGCTTTCTTT
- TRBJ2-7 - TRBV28 CASSPRGGSLYEQYF TGTGCCAGCTCACCACGCGGAGGGTCCCTCTACGAGCAGTACTTC
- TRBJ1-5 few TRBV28 CASGLEGNQPQHF TGTGCCAGTGGGCTGGAGGGCAATCAGCCCCAGCATTTT
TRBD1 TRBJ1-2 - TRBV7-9 CASSVTTGNGYTF TGTGCCAGCAGCGTAACGACAGGGAATGGCTACACCTTC
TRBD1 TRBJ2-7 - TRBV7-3 CASSLDRGGSYEQYF TGTGCCAGCAGCCTTGACAGGGGAGGATCCTACGAGCAGTACTTC
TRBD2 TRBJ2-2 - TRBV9 CASSKGLAGGAGSATGELFF TGTGCCAGCAGCAAAGGACTAGCGGGGGGGGCCGGTTCAGCCACCGGGGAGCTGTTTTTT
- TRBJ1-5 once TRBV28 CASSLAGFLSNQPQHF TGTGCCAGCAGCCTCGCGGGCTTCCTTAGCAATCAGCCCCAGCATTTT
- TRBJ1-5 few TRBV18 CASSPPGTTGQPQHF TGTGCCAGCTCACCACCGGGGACGACGGGGCAGCCCCAGCATTTT
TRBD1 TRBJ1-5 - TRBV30 CAWSARDRYQPQHF TGTGCCTGGAGCGCCCGGGACAGATATCAGCCCCAGCATTTT
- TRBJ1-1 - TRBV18 CASSLLGRENTEAFF TGTGCCAGCTCACTTCTCGGACGGGAGAACACTGAAGCTTTCTTT
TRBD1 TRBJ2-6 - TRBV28 CASSTWDSAGSGANVLTF TGTGCCAGCAGTACCTGGGACAGCGCCGGCTCTGGGGCCAACGTCCTGACTTTC
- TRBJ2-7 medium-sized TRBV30 CAWSDNYEQYF TGTGCCTGGAGTGACAACTACGAGCAGTACTTC